The 19 T cell receptor beta chains below were found in one sample sequenced in a study of blood T cell repertoires in COVID-19. The repertoire was sequenced with immunoSEQ multiplex PCR; TCRdb's copy has only in-frame clones and lacks some. The sample includes about 350,000 clones, around nine tenths of them seen just once. Sample: PBMCs or T cells enriched from blood (not recorded which). All receptors derive from a woman younger than 45 who had been exposed to COVID-19.

This chain links TRBV29-1 with TRBJ2-7, with 10 bases identical to TRBD2. From germline, CDR1 is SQVTM and CDR2 ANQGSEA. The CDR3 length is 20 residues. The V and J ends lost 3 bases and 2 bases, in that order; junction bases with no gene match: 22. CDR3 bases: TGCAGCGTTGAGCCGATCCCCCAGGGGATGTTAGCGGGAGGTCCCTACGAGCAGTACTTC. Translation gives CSVEPIPQGMLAGGPYEQYF.

This clone was recorded only once. J is TRBJ2-7 and V is TRBV27; no clear D gene. In germline, CDR1 is MNHEY, CDR2 SMNVEV (reference sequence). The CDR3 has 11 residues. Trimming stripped 1 base from V and 6 bases from J, with 4 bases between. The CDR3 region has the DNA TGTGCCAGCAGTTTATTGGCCGAGCAGTACTTC. Its translation is CASSLLAEQYF.

This rearrangement joins TRBV6-5 to TRBJ1-5; the match to TRBD1 covers 7 bases. The CDR3 is 14 residues long. Germline V gene sequence: CDR1 MNHEY, CDR2 SVGAGI. With V trimmed by 6 bases and J by 4 bases, 6 bases remained unmatched. The CDR3 here is CASSIGQANQPQHF. In DNA, the CDR3 is TGTGCCAGCAGCATCGGACAGGCTAATCAGCCCCAGCATTTT.

The chain has TRBV10-1 and TRBJ2-3, with D perhaps matching TRBD2 (6 bases). The V gene lost 4 bases and the J gene lost 0 bases, with 14 bases spanning the gap. CDR1 is WNHNN, CDR2 SYGVQD, per germline (reference sequence). The CDR3 length is 16 residues. The CDR3 region is CASSARVGLSTDTQYF. The CDR3 bases are TGCGCCAGCAGTGCCCGGGTGGGACTTAGCACAGATACGCAGTATTTT.

The V call is TRBV12-3 or TRBV12-4, the J call TRBJ1-1, with D perhaps matching TRBD1 (6 bases). This CDR3 region has 13 residues. Deletions cut 5 bases from V and 4 bases from J, with 11 bases between. CDR3 sequence reads: CASSPGEGTEAFF. In DNA form, the CDR3 reads TGTGCCAGCAGTCCAGGGGAGGGCACTGAAGCTTTCTTT.

The chain links TRBV7-3 to TRBJ2-1; TRBD2 matches at 14 bases. Losses at the gene ends were 4 bases for V and 7 bases for J; bases not matched to a gene: 6. The CDR3 loop spans 16 amino acids. The germline CDR1 and CDR2 sequences are SGHTA and FQGTGA. The DNA of the CDR3 is TGTGCCAGCAGCTCTAAGGGACTAGCGGGAGTTAATGAGCAGTTCTTC. It translates to CASSSKGLAGVNEQFF. Together with reference TRBV7-3 and TRBJ2-1, the CDR3 gives the full variable domain: GAGVSQTPSNKVTEKGKYVELRCDPISGHTALYWYRQSLGQGPEFLIYFQGTGAADDSGLPNDRFFAVRPEGSVSTLKIQRTERGDSAVYLCASSSKGLAGVNEQFFGPGTRLTVL.

The chain carries TRBV10-1 and TRBJ2-2; 7 nucleotides line up with TRBD1. From germline, CDR1 is WNHNN and CDR2 SYGVQD (reference sequence). V was clipped by 6 bases and J by 7 bases; unmatched bases: 17. This CDR3 is 17 amino acids long. In DNA, the CDR3 is TGCGCCAGCAGGGTACTAGAGGACTCGCAGGGGGACGGGGAGCTGTTTTTT. Amino acid sequence: CASRVLEDSQGDGELFF.

The V and J genes are TRBV30 and TRBJ2-1; D might be TRBD2 (7 bases). Per the germline V gene, CDR1 is GTSNPN and CDR2 is SVGIG (reference sequence). The CDR3 length is 12 residues. V lost 1 base and J 10 bases, leaving 11 bases between the germline ends. CDR3 nucleotide sequence: TGTGCCTGGAGTGGGGGGGGCACGGAGCAGTTCTTC. Amino acid sequence: CAWSGGGTEQFF.

This clone was detected only once. The CDR3 loop is CASSLRGDLSYEQYF. CDR3 DNA sequence: TGTGCCAGCTCCCTTCGGGGGGATTTATCCTACGAGCAGTACTTC. V and J are TRBV18 and TRBJ2-7, with 7 bases lining up with TRBD2. There are 15 residues in the CDR3. Trimming removed 6 bases from V and 1 base from J; junction bases left unmatched: 9. Germline lookup yields CDR1 KGHSH and CDR2 LQKENI.

This clone has more than one count but fewer than ten. The chain joins TRBV7-9 to TRBJ2-7, with 9 nucleotides matching TRBD2. Trimming cost V 4 bases and J 10 bases; bases outside gene matches: 11. Germline CDR1 and CDR2: SEHNR and FQNEAQ (reference sequence). The length of the CDR3 is 14 residues. The CDR3 coding sequence is TGTGCCAGCAGCTCACCGGGACTAGCAGGCAACCAGTACTTC. Translated: CASSSPGLAGNQYF.

The V gene is TRBV11-2, the J gene TRBJ2-7; TRBD2 aligns across 11 bases. The CDR3 sequence is 15 residues long. Losses at the gene ends were 4 bases for V and 4 bases for J; bases not matched to a gene: 6. Per the germline V gene, CDR1 is SGHAT and CDR2 is FQNNGV. The CDR3 DNA reads as TGTGCCAGCAGCTCCGTAGCGGGAGGGCCTTACGAGCAGTACTTC. This codes for CASSSVAGGPYEQYF.

The gene calls are TRBV2 and TRBJ1-5; maybe TRBD1 (5 bases). Germline V lookup: CDR1 SNHLY, CDR2 FYNNEI. The CDR3 covers 15 residues. Trimming pared 2 bases from V and 6 bases from J, leaving 14 bases between. DNA of the CDR3: TGTGCCAGCAGTGAACAGGGTGAGGCGGTTCAGCCCCAGCATTTT. It encodes CASSEQGEAVQPQHF.

This rearrangement joins TRBV27 to TRBJ2-5; 9 bases map to TRBD2. The CDR3 is made up of 17 amino acids. V was clipped by 2 bases and J by 1 base; unmatched bases: 8. CDR1 and CDR2 (germline): MNHEY, SMNVEV (reference sequence). The CDR3 loop is CASSLVRLAGIQETQYF. CDR3 nucleotide sequence: TGTGCCAGCAGTTTAGTACGGCTAGCGGGGATCCAAGAGACCCAGTACTTC.

The chain carries TRBV19 and TRBJ1-2; 9 nucleotides line up with TRBD1. V lost 8 bases and J lost 5; bases outside the gene matches: 12. The length of the CDR3 is 15 residues. Germline assignment: CDR1 LNHDA and CDR2 SQIVND (reference sequence). The CDR3, as DNA: TGTGCCAGTCAGAAGGCGGGACAGGGAGGATATGGCTACACCTTC. Protein product: CASQKAGQGGYGYTF.

J is TRBJ1-6 and V is TRBV27, with D hard to call. The germline gives CDR1 MNHEY, CDR2 SMNVEV (reference sequence). Trimming removed 3 bases at V and 0 bases at J, with 3 bases between. The CDR3 totals 14 residues. The CDR3 protein is CASSFSSYNSPLHF. In DNA, the CDR3 is TGTGCCAGCAGTTTTAGCTCCTATAATTCACCCCTCCACTTT.

This clone occurred a few times. The gene calls are TRBV27 and TRBJ1-2; TRBD1 aligns across 8 bases. Per germline, CDR1 MNHEY and CDR2 SMNVEV (reference sequence). This CDR3 spans 14 amino acids. V dropped 4 bases and J dropped 7; count of bases not matched to a gene: 8. The CDR3 bases are TGTGCCAGCAGTTCATCGACAGGGGCGGGTGGCTACACCTTC. This translates into CASSSSTGAGGYTF.

The chain carries TRBV3-1 (or the pseudogene TRBV3-2) and TRBJ2-1, with a possible D match to TRBD2 (6 bases). In germline, CDR1 is LGHDT, CDR2 YNNKEL (reference sequence). V gave up 4 bases and J gave up 6 bases, with 13 bases separating them. The CDR3 totals 14 residues. CDR3 in DNA: TGTGCCAGCAGCCCTCGACTAGGTGGCAATGAGCAGTTCTTC. This gives the protein CASSPRLGGNEQFF.

CDR3: CASTPLTDPYEQYF. CDR3 coding DNA: TGCGCCAGCACACCATTGACAGACCCCTACGAGCAGTACTTC. The chain is built from TRBV5-1 and TRBJ2-7; a possible D gene is TRBD1 (5 bases). V was shortened by 6 bases and J by 2 bases, with 15 bases between the two germline ends. The CDR3 loop spans 14 amino acids. Germline-derived CDR1 and CDR2 are SGHRS and YFSETQ.

This sequence joins TRBV27 and TRBJ2-5, with TRBD1 as a possible D gene (6 bases). With 7 bases removed from V and 1 base from J, the gap between germline ends came to 13 bases. There are 14 residues in the CDR3. Looked up from germline, CDR1 is MNHEY and CDR2 is SMNVEV (reference sequence). The CDR3: CASNGRGAQETQYF. CDR3 sequence (DNA): TGTGCCAGCAATGGCAGGGGAGCCCAAGAGACCCAGTACTTC.